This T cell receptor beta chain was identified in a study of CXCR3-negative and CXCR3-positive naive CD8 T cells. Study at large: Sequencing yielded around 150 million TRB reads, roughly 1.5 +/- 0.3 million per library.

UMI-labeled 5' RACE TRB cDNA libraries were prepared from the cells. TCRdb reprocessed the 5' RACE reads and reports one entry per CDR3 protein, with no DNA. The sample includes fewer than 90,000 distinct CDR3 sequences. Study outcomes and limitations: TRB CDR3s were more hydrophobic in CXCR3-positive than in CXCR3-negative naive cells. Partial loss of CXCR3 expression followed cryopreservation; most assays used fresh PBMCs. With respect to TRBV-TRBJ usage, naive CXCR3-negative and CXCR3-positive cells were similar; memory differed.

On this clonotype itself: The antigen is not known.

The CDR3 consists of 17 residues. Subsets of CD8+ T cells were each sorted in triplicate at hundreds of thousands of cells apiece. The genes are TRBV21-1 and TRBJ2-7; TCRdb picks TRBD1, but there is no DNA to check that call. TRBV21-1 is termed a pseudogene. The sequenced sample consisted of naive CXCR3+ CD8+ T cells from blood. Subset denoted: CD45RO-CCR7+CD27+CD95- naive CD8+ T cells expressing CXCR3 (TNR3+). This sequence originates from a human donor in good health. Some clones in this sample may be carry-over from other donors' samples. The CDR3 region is CASSSPRDTGEEYEQFF.